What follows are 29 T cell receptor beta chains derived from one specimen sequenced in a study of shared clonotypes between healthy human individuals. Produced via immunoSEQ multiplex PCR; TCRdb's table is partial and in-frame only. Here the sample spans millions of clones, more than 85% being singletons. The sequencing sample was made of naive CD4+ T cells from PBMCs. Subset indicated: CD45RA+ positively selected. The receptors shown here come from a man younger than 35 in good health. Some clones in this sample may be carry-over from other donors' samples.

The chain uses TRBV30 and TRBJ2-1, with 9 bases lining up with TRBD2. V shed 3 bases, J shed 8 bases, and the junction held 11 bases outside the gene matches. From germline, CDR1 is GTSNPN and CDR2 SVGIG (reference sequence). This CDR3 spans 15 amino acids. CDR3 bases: TGTGCCTGGAGGCCGGGACTAGCCCAGTGGGATGAGCAGTTCTTC. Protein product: CAWRPGLAQWDEQFF.

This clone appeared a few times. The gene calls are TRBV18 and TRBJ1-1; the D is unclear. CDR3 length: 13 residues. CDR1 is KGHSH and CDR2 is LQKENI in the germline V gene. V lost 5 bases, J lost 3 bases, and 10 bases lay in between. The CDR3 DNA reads TGTGCCAGCTCAGTTGGTGCTCACACTGAAGCTTTCTTT. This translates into CASSVGAHTEAFF.

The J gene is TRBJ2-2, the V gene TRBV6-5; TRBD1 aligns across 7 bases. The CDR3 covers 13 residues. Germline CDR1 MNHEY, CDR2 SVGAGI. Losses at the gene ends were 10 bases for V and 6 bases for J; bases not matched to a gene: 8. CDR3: CAIGTARAGELFF. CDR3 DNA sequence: TGTGCCATCGGGACAGCTCGAGCCGGGGAGCTGTTTTTT.

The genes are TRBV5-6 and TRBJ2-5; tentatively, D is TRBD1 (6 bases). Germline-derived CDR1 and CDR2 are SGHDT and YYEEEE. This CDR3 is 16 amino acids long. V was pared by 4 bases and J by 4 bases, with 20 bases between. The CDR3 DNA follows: TGTGCCAGCAGCGACAGGCCGGGCGGTGTATCAGAGACCCAGTACTTC. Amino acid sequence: CASSDRPGGVSETQYF.

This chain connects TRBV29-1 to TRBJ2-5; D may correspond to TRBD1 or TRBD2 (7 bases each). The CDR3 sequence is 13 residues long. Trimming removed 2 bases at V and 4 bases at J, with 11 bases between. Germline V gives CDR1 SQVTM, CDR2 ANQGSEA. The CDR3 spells CSVEPGGGETQYF. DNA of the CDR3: TGCAGCGTTGAACCAGGGGGGGGAGAGACCCAGTACTTC.

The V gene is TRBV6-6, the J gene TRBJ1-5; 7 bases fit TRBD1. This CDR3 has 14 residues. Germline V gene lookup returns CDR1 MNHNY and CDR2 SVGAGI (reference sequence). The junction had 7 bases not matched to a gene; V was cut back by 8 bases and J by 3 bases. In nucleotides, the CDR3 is TGTGCCAGCCGGACAGGAAGATACAATCAGCCCCAGCATTTT. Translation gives CASRTGRYNQPQHF.

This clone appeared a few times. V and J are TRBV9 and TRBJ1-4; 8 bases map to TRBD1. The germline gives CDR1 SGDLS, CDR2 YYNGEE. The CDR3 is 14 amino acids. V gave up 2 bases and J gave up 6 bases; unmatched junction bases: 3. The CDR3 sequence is CASSVGQGYEKLFF. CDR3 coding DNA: TGTGCCAGCAGCGTCGGACAGGGTTATGAAAAACTGTTTTTT.

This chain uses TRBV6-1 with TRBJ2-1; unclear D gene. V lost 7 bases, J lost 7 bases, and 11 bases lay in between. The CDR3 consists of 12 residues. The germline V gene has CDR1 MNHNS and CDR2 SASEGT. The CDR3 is CASIKDTNEQFF. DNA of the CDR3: TGTGCCAGCATTAAGGATACGAATGAGCAGTTCTTC.

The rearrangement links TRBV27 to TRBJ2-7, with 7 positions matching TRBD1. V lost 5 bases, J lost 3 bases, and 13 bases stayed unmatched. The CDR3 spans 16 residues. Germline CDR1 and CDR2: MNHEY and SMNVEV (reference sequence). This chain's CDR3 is CASSPIGTASDYEQYF. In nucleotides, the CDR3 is TGTGCCAGCAGTCCAATTGGGACAGCTTCTGACTACGAGCAGTACTTC.

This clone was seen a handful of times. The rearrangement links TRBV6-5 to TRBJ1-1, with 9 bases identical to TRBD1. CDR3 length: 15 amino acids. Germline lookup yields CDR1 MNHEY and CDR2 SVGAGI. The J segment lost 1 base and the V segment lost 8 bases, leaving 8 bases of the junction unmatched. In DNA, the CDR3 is TGTGCCAGCGGGAACAGGGGGCGGGGGAACACTGAAGCTTTCTTT. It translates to CASGNRGRGNTEAFF.

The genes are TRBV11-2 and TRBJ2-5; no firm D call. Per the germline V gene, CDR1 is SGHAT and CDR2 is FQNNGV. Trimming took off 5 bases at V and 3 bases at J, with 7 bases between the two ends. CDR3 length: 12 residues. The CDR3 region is CASSLGKETQYF. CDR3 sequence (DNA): TGTGCCAGCAGCCTCGGAAAAGAGACCCAGTACTTC.

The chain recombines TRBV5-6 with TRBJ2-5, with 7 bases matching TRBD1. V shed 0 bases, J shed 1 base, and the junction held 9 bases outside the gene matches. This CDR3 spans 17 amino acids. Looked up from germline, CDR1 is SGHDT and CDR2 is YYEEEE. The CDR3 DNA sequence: TGTGCCAGCAGCTTGGTTCGGTCCGGGACAGTCCAAGAGACCCAGTACTTC. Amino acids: CASSLVRSGTVQETQYF.

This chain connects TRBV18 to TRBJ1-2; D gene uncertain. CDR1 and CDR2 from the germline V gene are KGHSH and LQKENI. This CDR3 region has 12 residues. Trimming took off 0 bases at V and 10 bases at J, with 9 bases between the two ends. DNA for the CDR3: TGTGCCAGCTCACCACCGAACGGGATCTACACCTTC. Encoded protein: CASSPPNGIYTF.

CDR3 protein: CASSEGSHGPDTQYF. The CDR3 DNA sequence: TGCGCCAGCAGTGAAGGTAGCCATGGCCCAGATACGCAGTATTTT. The rearrangement uses TRBV10-1 and TRBJ2-3; D not resolved. CDR1 WNHNN and CDR2 SYGVQD come from the germline V gene (reference sequence). The CDR3 is 15 amino acids. Trimming took 3 bases from V and 4 from J, leaving 14 bases between them.

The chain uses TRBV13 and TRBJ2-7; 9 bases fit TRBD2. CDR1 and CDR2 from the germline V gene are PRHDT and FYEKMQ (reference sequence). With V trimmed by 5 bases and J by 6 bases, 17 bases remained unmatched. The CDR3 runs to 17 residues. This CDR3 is CASSRPRMREGPREQYF. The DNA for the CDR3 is TGTGCCAGCAGCCGACCGAGGATGCGGGAGGGCCCTCGCGAGCAGTACTTC.

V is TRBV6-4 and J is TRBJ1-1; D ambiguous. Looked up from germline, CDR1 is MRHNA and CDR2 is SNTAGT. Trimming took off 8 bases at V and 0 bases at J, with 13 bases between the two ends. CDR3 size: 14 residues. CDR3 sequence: CASPLKKLNTEAFF. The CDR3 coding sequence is TGTGCCAGCCCTCTAAAGAAGTTGAACACTGAAGCTTTCTTT.

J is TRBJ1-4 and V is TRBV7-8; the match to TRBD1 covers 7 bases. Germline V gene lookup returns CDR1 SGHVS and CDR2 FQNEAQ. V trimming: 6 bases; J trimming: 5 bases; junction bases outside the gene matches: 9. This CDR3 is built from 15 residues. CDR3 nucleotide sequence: TGTGCCAGCAGTCCCCGGACAGGAAGGAATGAAAAACTGTTTTTT. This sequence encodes CASSPRTGRNEKLFF. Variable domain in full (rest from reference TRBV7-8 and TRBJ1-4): GAGVSQSPRYKVAKRGQDVALRCDPISGHVSLFWYQQALGQGPEFLTYFQNEAQLDKSGLPSDRFFAERPEGSVSTLKIQRTQQEDSAVYLCASSPRTGRNEKLFFGSGTQLSVL.

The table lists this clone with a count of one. This chain's CDR3 is CASSSRSKLVAQFF. The CDR3 DNA sequence: TGTGCCAGTAGTTCCCGATCGAAGCTAGTGGCGCAGTTCTTC. The rearrangement links TRBV19 to TRBJ2-1; D remains unclear. The germline V and J ends were trimmed by 5 bases and 12 bases, with 20 bases remaining between them. The CDR3 runs to 14 residues. From germline, CDR1 is LNHDA and CDR2 SQIVND (reference sequence).

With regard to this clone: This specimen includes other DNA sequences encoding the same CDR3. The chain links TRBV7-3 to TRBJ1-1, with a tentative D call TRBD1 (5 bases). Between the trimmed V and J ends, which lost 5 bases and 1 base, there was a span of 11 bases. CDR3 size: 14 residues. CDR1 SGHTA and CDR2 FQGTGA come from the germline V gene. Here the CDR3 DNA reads TGTGCCAGCAGCCCGGGGAGGGGGAACACTGAAGCTTTCTTT. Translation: CASSPGRGNTEAFF.

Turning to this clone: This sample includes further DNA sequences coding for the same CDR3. CDR3 DNA sequence: TGTGCCAGCAGGGGGACAGGGGTAGGCTATGGCTACACCTTC. It is translated as CASRGTGVGYGYTF. This rearrangement joins TRBV6-1 to TRBJ1-2, with 10 nucleotides matching TRBD1. This CDR3 comprises 14 residues. The V gene's germline CDR1 is MNHNS and CDR2 SASEGT. V lost 6 bases and J lost 4; bases outside the gene matches: 5.

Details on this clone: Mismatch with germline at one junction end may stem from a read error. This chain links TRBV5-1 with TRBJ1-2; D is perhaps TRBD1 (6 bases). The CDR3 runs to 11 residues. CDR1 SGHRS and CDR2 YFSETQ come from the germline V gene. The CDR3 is CASSLDSFYTF. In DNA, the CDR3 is TGCGCCAGCAGTTTGGACAGCTTCTACACCTTC.

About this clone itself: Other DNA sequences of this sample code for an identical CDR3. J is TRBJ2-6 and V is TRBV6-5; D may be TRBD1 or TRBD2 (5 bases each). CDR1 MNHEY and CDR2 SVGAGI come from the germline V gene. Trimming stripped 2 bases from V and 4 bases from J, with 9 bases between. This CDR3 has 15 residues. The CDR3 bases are TGTGCCAGCAGTTACGGGGGATCCGGGGCCAACGTCCTGACTTTC. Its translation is CASSYGGSGANVLTF.

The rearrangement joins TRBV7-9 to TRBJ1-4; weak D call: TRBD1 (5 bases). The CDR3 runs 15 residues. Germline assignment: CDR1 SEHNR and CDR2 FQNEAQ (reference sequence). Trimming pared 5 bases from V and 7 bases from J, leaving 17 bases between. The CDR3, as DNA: TGTGCCAGCAGCCTTGGGCCCCGGGACGGTGAAAAACTGTTTTTT. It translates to CASSLGPRDGEKLFF.

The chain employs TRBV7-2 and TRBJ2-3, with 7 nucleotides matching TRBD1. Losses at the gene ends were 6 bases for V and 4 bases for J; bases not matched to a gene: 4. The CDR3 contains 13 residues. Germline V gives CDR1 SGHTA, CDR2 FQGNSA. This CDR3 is CASRQTGADTQYF. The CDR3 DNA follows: TGTGCCAGCAGACAAACAGGGGCAGATACGCAGTATTTT.

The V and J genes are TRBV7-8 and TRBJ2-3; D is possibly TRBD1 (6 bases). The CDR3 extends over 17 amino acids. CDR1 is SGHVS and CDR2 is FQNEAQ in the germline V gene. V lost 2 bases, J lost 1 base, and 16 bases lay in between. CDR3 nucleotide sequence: TGTGCCAGCAGCTTATTGGTGGGGGCGGGCGGCACAGATACGCAGTATTTT. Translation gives CASSLLVGAGGTDTQYF. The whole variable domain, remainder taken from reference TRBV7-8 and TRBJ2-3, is GAGVSQSPRYKVAKRGQDVALRCDPISGHVSLFWYQQALGQGPEFLTYFQNEAQLDKSGLPSDRFFAERPEGSVSTLKIQRTQQEDSAVYLCASSLLVGAGGTDTQYFGPGTRLTVL.

The CDR3 here is CATWGGRGSQYF. The CDR3 nucleotides are TGTGCCACCTGGGGAGGGCGTGGTAGCCAGTACTTC. This chain links TRBV28 with TRBJ2-5; TRBD2 matches 7 bases. In germline, CDR1 is MDHEN, CDR2 SYDVKM. The CDR3 length is 12 residues. The ends lost 10 bases at V and 10 bases at J; junction bases unmatched: 12.

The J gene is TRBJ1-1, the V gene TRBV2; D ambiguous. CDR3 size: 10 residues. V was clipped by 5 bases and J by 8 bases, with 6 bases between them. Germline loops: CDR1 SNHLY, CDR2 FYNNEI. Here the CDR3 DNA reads TGTGCCAGCAGTTCTACAGAAGCTTTCTTT. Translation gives CASSSTEAFF.

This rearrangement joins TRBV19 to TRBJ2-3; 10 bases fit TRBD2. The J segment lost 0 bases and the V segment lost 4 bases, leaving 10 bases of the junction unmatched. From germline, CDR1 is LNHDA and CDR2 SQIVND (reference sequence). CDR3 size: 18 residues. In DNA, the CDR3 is TGTGCCAGTAGTAAGGCCCGGACTAGCGGTTCTAGCACAGATACGCAGTATTTT. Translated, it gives CASSKARTSGSSTDTQYF.

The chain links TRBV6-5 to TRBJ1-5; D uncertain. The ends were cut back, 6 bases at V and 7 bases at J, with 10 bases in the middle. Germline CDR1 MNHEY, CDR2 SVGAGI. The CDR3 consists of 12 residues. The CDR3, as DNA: TGTGCCAGCAGAGTCGGGTACCAGCCCCAGCATTTT. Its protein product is CASRVGYQPQHF.